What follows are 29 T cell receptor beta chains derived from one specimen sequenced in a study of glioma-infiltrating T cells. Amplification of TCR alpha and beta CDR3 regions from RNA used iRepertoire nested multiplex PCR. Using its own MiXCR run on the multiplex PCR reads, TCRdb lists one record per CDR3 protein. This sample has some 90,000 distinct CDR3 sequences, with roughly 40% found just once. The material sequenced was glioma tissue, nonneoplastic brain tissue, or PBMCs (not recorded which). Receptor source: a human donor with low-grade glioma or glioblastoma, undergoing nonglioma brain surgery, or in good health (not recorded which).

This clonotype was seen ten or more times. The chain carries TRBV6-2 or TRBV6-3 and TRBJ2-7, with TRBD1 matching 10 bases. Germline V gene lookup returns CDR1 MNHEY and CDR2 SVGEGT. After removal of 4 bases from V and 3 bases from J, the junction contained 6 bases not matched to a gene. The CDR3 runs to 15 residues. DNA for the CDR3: TGTGCCAGCAGTTCATCGACAGGGGGCGGCTACGAGCAGTACTTC. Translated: CASSSSTGGGYEQYF.

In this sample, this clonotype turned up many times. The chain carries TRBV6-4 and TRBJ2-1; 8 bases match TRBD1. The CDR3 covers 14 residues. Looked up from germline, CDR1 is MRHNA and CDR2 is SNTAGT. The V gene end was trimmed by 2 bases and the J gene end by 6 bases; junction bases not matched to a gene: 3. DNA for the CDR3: TGTGCCAGCAGTGACGACAGGGGAGGCAATGAGCAGTTCTTC. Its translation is CASSDDRGGNEQFF.

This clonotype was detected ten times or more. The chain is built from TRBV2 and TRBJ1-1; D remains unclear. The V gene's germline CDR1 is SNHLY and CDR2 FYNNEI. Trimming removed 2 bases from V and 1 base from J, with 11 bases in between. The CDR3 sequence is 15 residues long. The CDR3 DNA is TGTGCCAGCAGTGAACTGGTAGGGAGGAACACTGAAGCTTTCTTT. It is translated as CASSELVGRNTEAFF.

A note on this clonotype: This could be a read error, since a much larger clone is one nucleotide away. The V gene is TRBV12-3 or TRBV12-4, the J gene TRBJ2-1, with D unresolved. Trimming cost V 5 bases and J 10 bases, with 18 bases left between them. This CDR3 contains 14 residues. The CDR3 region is CASSTYIQSYEQFF. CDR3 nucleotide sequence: TGTGCCAGCAGTACCTACATACAGAGCTACGAGCAGTTCTTC.

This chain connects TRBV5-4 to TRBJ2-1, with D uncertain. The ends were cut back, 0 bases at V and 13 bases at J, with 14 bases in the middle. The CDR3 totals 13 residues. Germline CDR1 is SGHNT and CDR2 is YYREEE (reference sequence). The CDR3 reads CASSLAGKETQFF. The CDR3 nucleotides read TGTGCCAGCAGCTTGGCCGGAAAAGAGACCCAGTTCTTC.

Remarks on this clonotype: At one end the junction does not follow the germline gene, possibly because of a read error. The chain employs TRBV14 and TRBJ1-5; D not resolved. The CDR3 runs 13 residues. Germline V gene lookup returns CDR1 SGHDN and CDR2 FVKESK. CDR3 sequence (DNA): TGTGCCATCAGCCAAGGGCTGAATCAGCCCCAGCATTTT. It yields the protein CAISQGLNQPQHF.

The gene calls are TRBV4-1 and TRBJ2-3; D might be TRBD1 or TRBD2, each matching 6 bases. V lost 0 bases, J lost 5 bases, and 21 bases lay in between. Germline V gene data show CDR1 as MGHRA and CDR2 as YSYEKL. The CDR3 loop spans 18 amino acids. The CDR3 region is CASSQEGPVGGPKDTQYF. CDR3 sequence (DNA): TGCGCCAGCAGCCAAGAAGGTCCTGTCGGGGGCCCAAAAGATACGCAGTATTTT.

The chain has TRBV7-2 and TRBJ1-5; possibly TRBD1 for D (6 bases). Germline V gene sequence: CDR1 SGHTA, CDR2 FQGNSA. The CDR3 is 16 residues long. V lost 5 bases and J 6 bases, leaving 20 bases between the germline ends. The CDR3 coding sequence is TGTGCCAGCAGCCCCTTAGGGAGGGGGGGCGGTCAGCCCCAGCATTTT. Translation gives CASSPLGRGGGQPQHF.

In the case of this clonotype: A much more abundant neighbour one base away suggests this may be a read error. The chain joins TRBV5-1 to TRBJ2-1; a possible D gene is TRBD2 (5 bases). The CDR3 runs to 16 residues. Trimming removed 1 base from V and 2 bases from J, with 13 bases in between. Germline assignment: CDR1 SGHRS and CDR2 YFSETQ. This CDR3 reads CASSLRADSPYNEQFF. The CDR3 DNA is TGCGCCAGCAGCTTGCGAGCGGATAGCCCCTACAATGAGCAGTTCTTC.

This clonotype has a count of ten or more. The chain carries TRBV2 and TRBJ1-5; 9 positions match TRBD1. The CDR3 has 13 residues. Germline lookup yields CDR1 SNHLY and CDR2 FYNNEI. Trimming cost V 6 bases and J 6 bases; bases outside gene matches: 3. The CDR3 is CASRVGQGQPQHF. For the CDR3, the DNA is TGTGCCAGCAGAGTGGGACAGGGTCAGCCCCAGCATTTT.

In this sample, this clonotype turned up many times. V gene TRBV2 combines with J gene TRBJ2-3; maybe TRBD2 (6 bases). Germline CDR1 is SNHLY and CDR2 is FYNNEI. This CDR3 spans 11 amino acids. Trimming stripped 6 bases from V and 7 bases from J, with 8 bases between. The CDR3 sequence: CASRRGNTQYF. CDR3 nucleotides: TGTGCCAGCAGACGGGGGAATACGCAGTATTTT. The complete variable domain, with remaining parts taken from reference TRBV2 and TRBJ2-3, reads EPEVTQTPSHQVTQMGQEVILRCVPISNHLYFYWYRQILGQKVEFLVSFYNNEISEKSEIFDDQFSVERPDGSNFTLKIRSTKLEDSAMYFCASRRGNTQYFGPGTRLTVL.

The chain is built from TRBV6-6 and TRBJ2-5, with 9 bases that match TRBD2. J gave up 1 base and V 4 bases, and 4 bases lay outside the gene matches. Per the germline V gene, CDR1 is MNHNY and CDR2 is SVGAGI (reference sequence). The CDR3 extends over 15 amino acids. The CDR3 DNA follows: TGTGCCAGCAGTTTCGCTAGCGGGGTCCAAGAGACCCAGTACTTC. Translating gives CASSFASGVQETQYF.

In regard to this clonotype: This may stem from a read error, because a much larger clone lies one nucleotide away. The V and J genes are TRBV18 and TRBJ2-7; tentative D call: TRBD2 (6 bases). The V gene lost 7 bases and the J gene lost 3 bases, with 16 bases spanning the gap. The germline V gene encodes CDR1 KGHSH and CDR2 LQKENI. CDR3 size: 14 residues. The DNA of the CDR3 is TGTGCCAGCTTACCGACTAGTTTTTTCTACGAGCAGTACTTC. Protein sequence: CASLPTSFFYEQYF.

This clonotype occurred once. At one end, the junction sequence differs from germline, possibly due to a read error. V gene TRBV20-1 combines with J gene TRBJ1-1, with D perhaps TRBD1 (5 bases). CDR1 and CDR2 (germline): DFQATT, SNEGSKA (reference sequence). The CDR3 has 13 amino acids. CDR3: CSARQGGKTEDLF. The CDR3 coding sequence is TGCAGTGCTAGACAGGGAGGAAAGACTGAAGATCTCTTT.

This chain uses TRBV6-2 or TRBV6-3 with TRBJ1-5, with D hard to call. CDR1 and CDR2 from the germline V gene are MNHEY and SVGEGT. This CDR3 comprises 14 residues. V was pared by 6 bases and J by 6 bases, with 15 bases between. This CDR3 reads CASSDPGEVQPQHF. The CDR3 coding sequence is TGTGCCAGCAGCGACCCTGGGGAGGTTCAGCCCCAGCATTTT.

This CDR3 is CASRAGQGWNTEAFF. The CDR3 DNA follows: TGTGCCAGCAGAGCCGGACAGGGGTGGAACACTGAAGCTTTCTTT. The chain has TRBV9 and TRBJ1-1, with TRBD1 identical over 9 bases. Germline V gene sequence: CDR1 SGDLS, CDR2 YYNGEE. The V segment lost 5 bases and the J segment 1 base; nucleotides outside the gene matches: 6. The CDR3 covers 15 residues.

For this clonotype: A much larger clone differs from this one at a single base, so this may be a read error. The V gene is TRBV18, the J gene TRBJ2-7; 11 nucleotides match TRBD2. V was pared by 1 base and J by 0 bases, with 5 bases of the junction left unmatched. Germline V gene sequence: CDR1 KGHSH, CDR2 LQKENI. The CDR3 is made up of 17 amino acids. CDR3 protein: CASSPRTGTSGSYEQYF. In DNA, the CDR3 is TGTGCCAGCTCACCACGAACCGGGACTAGCGGCTCCTACGAGCAGTACTTC.

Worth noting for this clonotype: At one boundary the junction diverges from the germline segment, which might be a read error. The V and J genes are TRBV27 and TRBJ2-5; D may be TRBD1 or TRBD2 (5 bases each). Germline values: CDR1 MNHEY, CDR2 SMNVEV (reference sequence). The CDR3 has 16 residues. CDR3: CDSSLSPWDARETQYF. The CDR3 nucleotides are TGTGACAGCAGTTTATCTCCTTGGGACGCCCGAGAGACCCAGTACTTC.

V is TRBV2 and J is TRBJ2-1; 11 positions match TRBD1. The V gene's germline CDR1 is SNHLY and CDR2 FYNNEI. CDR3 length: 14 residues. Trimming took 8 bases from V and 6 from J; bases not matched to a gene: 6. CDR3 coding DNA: TGTGCCAGCGATACAGGGACAGGGGGCAATGAGCAGTTCTTC. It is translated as CASDTGTGGNEQFF.

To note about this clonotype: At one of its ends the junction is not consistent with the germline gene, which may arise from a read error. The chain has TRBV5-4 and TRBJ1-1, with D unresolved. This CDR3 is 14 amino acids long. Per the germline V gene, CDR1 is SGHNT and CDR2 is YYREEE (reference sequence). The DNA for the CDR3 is TGTGCCGGCAGCACACCGTCACAGAACACTGAAGCTTTCTTT. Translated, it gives CAGSTPSQNTEAFF.

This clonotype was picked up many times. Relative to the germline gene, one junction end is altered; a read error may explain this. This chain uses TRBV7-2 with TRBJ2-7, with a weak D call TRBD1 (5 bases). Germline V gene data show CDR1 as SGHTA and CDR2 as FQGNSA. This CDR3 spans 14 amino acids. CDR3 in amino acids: CASTLNPRVYEQYF. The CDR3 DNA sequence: TGTGCCAGCACCTTAAATCCCAGGGTTTACGAGCAGTACTTC.

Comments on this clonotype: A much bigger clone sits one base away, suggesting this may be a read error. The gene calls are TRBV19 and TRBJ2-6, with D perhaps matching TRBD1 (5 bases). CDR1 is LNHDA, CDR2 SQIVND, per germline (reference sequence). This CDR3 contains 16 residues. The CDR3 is CASSIQNLGGANFLTF. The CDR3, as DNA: TGTGCCAGTAGTATTCAGAACCTCGGTGGGGCCAACTTCCTGACTTTC.

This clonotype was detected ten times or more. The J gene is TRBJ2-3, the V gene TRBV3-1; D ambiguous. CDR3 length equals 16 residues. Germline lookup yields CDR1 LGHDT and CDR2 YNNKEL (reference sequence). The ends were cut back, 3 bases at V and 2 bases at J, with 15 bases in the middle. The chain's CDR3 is CASSHWASLATDTQYF. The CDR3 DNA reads TGTGCCAGCAGCCATTGGGCCTCCCTGGCCACAGATACGCAGTATTTT.

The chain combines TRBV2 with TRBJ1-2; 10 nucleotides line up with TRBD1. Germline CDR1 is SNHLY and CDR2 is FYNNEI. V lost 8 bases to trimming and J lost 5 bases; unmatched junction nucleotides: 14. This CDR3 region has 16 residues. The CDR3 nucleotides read TGTGCCAGCCGAGAGGGACAGGGGATAGGAGCTTATGGCTACACCTTC. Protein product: CASREGQGIGAYGYTF.

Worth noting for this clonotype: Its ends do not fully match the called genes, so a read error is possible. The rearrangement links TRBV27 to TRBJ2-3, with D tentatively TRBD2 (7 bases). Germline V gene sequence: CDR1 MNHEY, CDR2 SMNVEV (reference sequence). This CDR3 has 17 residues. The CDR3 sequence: CASSLASGGGRTDTQDF. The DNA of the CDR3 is TGTGCCAGCAGCTTAGCTAGCGGCGGGGGCCGCACAGATACGCAGGATTTT.

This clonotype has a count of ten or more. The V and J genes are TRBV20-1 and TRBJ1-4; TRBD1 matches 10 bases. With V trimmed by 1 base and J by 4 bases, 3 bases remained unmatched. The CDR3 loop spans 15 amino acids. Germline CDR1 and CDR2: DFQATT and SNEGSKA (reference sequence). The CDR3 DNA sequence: TGCAGTGCTAGAGGACAGGGGGCTTTTAATGAAAAACTGTTTTTT. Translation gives CSARGQGAFNEKLFF.

In DNA form, the CDR3 reads TGTGCCAGCAGCGTCGAAGGTGTCCACGAGCAGTACTTC. This gives the protein CASSVEGVHEQYF. The rearrangement joins TRBV28 to TRBJ2-7; the D is unclear. The germline gives CDR1 MDHEN, CDR2 SYDVKM. This CDR3 is 13 amino acids long. V lost 6 bases and J 5 bases, leaving 14 bases between the germline ends.

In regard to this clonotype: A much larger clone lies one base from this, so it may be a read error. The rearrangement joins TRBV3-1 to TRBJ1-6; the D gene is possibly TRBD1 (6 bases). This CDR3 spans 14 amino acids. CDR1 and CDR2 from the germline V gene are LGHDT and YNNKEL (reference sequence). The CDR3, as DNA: TGTGCCAGCAGCCTACAGGGTTACAATTCACCCCTCCCCTTT. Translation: CASSLQGYNSPLPF.

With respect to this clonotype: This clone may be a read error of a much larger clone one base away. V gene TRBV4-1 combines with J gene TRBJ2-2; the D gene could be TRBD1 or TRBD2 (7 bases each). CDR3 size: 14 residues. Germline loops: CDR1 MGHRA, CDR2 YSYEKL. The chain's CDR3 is CASSGTVSPGEMFF. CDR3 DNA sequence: TGTGCCAGCAGCGGGACAGTTTCACCGGGGGAGATGTTTTTT.